Each of the 20 T cell receptor beta chains below was sequenced from the same sample in a study of blood T cell repertoires in COVID-19. Produced via immunoSEQ multiplex PCR; TCRdb's table is partial and in-frame only. The sample lists roughly 140,000 clones, approximately 92% seen once, with approximately 3% in the top ten. The material sequenced was peripheral blood. Receptors were obtained from a woman aged 60-70 years with active COVID-19.

This clone has a handful of counts. The chain links TRBV29-1 to TRBJ1-1; a weak D match, TRBD1 (5 bases). Deletions cut 3 bases from V and 1 base from J, with 15 bases between. The CDR3 loop spans 15 amino acids. Germline V gene lookup returns CDR1 SQVTM and CDR2 ANQGSEA. CDR3 residues: CSVDGVGLRNTEAFF. The CDR3 DNA follows: TGCAGCGTTGATGGTGTGGGACTCCGGAACACTGAAGCTTTCTTT.

Of note for this clone: A junction end diverges from the germline sequence, so it may reflect a read error. V usage is TRBV28 and J usage is TRBJ1-2; D gene unclear. The CDR3 totals 14 residues. Germline loops: CDR1 MDHEN, CDR2 SYDVKM. CDR3 nucleotides: TGTGCCAGCACCTCTGGGCAGACGTCTCGTGTCCCCATCTTC. It codes for CASTSGQTSRVPIF.

This clone has a handful of counts. The gene calls are TRBV2 and TRBJ1-5; TRBD1 is a possible D gene (5 bases). Trimming pared 5 bases from V and 4 bases from J, leaving 9 bases between. The germline V gene encodes CDR1 SNHLY and CDR2 FYNNEI. This CDR3 comprises 13 residues. CDR3 in amino acids: CASSIQVNQPQHF. The CDR3 DNA sequence: TGTGCCAGCAGTATACAGGTTAATCAGCCCCAGCATTTT.

The chain joins TRBV4-3 to TRBJ2-1; 7 bases fit TRBD1. The length of the CDR3 is 15 residues. CDR1 LGHNA and CDR2 YSLEER come from the germline V gene. V lost 3 bases and J lost 6; bases outside the gene matches: 8. CDR3 residues: CASSQDRTGFNEQFF. The CDR3 coding sequence is TGCGCCAGCAGCCAGGACAGGACTGGGTTCAATGAGCAGTTCTTC.

The chain recombines TRBV28 with TRBJ1-6, with TRBD1 identical over 10 bases. Germline trimming cut 1 base from V and 10 bases from J; bases unmatched to any gene: 7. The CDR3 covers 16 residues. CDR1 is MDHEN and CDR2 is SYDVKM in the germline V gene. CDR3 sequence: CASSLSAWDRGSPLHF. In nucleotides, the CDR3 is TGTGCCAGCAGTTTATCGGCCTGGGACAGGGGATCACCCCTCCACTTT.

J is TRBJ1-5 and V is TRBV5-5; 7 bases match TRBD1. J gave up 4 bases and V 0 bases, and 4 bases lay outside the gene matches. The CDR3 contains 15 residues. From germline, CDR1 is SGHKS and CDR2 YYEKEE (reference sequence). The CDR3 sequence is CASSLGGQSNQPQHF. DNA of the CDR3: TGTGCCAGCAGCTTGGGGGGACAGTCAAATCAGCCCCAGCATTTT. Drawing the rest from reference TRBV5-5 and TRBJ1-5, the complete variable domain is DAGVTQSPTHLIKTRGQQVTLRCSPISGHKSVSWYQQVLGQGPQFIFQYYEKEERGRGNFPDRFSARQFPNYSSELNVNALLLGDSALYLCASSLGGQSNQPQHFGDGTRLSIL.

The chain recombines TRBV5-1 with TRBJ2-3; 7 nucleotides agree with TRBD2. This CDR3 contains 15 residues. CDR1 is SGHRS, CDR2 YFSETQ, per germline. J was trimmed by 4 bases and V by 5 bases; bases with no gene match: 10. CDR3 DNA sequence: TGCGCCAGCAGTAGGGCGGGAGATTACGCAGATACGCAGTATTTT. This codes for CASSRAGDYADTQYF.

The chain links TRBV18 to TRBJ2-7, with D perhaps matching TRBD1 (6 bases). Looked up from germline, CDR1 is KGHSH and CDR2 is LQKENI. This CDR3 contains 14 residues. V shed 4 bases and J shed 3 bases, with 13 bases lying between them. The CDR3 region has the DNA TGTGCCAGCTCACTCTACAGGGCCGACTACGAGCAGTACTTC. It is translated as CASSLYRADYEQYF.

This chain joins TRBV10-3 and TRBJ1-1, with TRBD1 as a possible D gene (5 bases). This CDR3 has 15 residues. Germline CDR1 and CDR2: ENHRY and SYGVKD. V lost 3 bases, J lost 5 bases, and 16 bases lay in between. CDR3 DNA: TGTGCCATCAGTGACTCGACGTGGGGGGGAACTGAAGCTTTCTTT. Protein: CAISDSTWGGTEAFF.

This chain connects TRBV27 to TRBJ2-2; 9 nucleotides match TRBD1. Germline loops: CDR1 MNHEY, CDR2 SMNVEV (reference sequence). CDR3 length: 16 residues. With 5 bases clipped from V and 5 bases from J, the junction kept 9 bases outside the gene matches. The CDR3 sequence: CASSPSGQGRTGELFF. The CDR3 DNA reads as TGTGCCAGCAGTCCCTCAGGACAGGGGCGAACCGGGGAGCTGTTTTTT.

The V gene is TRBV7-8, the J gene TRBJ2-3; possibly TRBD2 for D (6 bases). Per germline, CDR1 SGHVS and CDR2 FQNEAQ. The V gene lost 7 bases and the J gene lost 5 bases, with 13 bases spanning the gap. CDR3 length: 13 amino acids. CDR3 bases: TGTGCCAGCATAACGGGAGAAATAGATACGCAGTATTTT. It yields the protein CASITGEIDTQYF.

This clone was seen a few times. The chain is built from TRBV6-1 and TRBJ1-5; D unclear. The CDR3 totals 17 residues. V was shortened by 4 bases and J by 0 bases, with 16 bases between the two germline ends. Per germline, CDR1 MNHNS and CDR2 SASEGT. The CDR3 spells CASSVEGGANSNQPQHF. The CDR3 region has the DNA TGTGCCAGCAGTGTGGAGGGCGGAGCAAATAGCAATCAGCCCCAGCATTTT.

This chain uses TRBV29-1 with TRBJ2-5, with 9 bases matching TRBD1. V trimming: 7 bases; J trimming: 3 bases; junction bases outside the gene matches: 9. The germline gives CDR1 SQVTM, CDR2 ANQGSEA. The CDR3 has 14 amino acids. DNA for the CDR3: TGCAGCGGATCCCGACAGGGGGTAAAAGAGACCCAGTACTTC. Its protein is CSGSRQGVKETQYF.

The genes are TRBV5-1 and TRBJ2-7; D is uncertain. The CDR3 runs to 16 residues. V dropped 0 bases and J dropped 0 bases, with 13 bases sitting between them. Germline V gene lookup returns CDR1 SGHRS and CDR2 YFSETQ. CDR3 nucleotides: TGCGCCAGCAGCTTGGCCTGGGCAGAAGGCTCCTACGAGCAGTACTTC. It translates to CASSLAWAEGSYEQYF.

This sequence joins TRBV6-1 and TRBJ1-6, with a weak D call TRBD1 (5 bases). V dropped 3 bases and J dropped 5 bases, with 11 bases sitting between them. Germline CDR1 reads MNHNS; CDR2 reads SASEGT. This CDR3 contains 15 residues. CDR3 DNA sequence: TGTGCCAGCAGTGAGTCGGTGGGGCATAATTCACCCCTCCACTTT. This gives the protein CASSESVGHNSPLHF.

The chain links TRBV21-1 to TRBJ2-7; the table names TRBD2, a call not compared with the DNA. TRBV21-1 is annotated as a pseudogene. The length of the CDR3 is 20 residues. CDR3 in DNA: TGTGCCAGCCCCGCAGGCTCCGACCGGACTAGCGGGAGTTCTATTTTCGAGCAGTACTTC. Protein: CASPAGSDRTSGSSIFEQYF.

The rearrangement uses TRBV27 and TRBJ1-1; D call uncertain. Looked up from germline, CDR1 is MNHEY and CDR2 is SMNVEV (reference sequence). V was clipped by 8 bases and J by 5 bases, with 18 bases between them. The CDR3 is made up of 14 amino acids. The CDR3 DNA reads as TGTGCCAGCCTACCCTCCATAGCCCAAACTGAAGCTTTCTTT. Translation gives CASLPSIAQTEAFF.

The V call is TRBV10-2, the J call TRBJ1-2; unclear D gene. Trimming shortened V by 0 bases and J by 2 bases, and 7 bases separated the two germline ends. The CDR3 contains 14 residues. Germline loops: CDR1 WSHSY, CDR2 SAAADI. The chain's CDR3 is CASSESAGNYGYTF. Here the CDR3 DNA reads TGCGCCAGCAGTGAGTCGGCAGGAAACTATGGCTACACCTTC.

This chain links TRBV2 with TRBJ2-3; 9 nucleotides match TRBD2. The CDR3 spans 15 residues. V shed 6 bases and J 4 bases; nucleotides not matched to a gene: 8. Germline V gene data show CDR1 as SNHLY and CDR2 as FYNNEI. The CDR3 nucleotides are TGTGCCAGCAGCCCGGGGGGACTAGCAGCAGATACGCAGTATTTT. This sequence encodes CASSPGGLAADTQYF. The variable domain in full, with the rest retrieved from reference TRBV2 and TRBJ2-3, is EPEVTQTPSHQVTQMGQEVILRCVPISNHLYFYWYRQILGQKVEFLVSFYNNEISEKSEIFDDQFSVERPDGSNFTLKIRSTKLEDSAMYFCASSPGGLAADTQYFGPGTRLTVL.

In its sample, this clone was seen once. V is TRBV7-8 and J is TRBJ2-2; tentative D call: TRBD2 (6 bases). Germline CDR1 and CDR2: SGHVS and FQNEAQ. CDR3 length equals 16 residues. V was cut by 5 bases and J by 1 base, with 14 bases left in between. The CDR3 sequence: CASSDRLELNTGELFF. The CDR3 DNA reads as TGTGCCAGCAGCGATCGACTAGAGCTGAACACCGGGGAGCTGTTTTTT.